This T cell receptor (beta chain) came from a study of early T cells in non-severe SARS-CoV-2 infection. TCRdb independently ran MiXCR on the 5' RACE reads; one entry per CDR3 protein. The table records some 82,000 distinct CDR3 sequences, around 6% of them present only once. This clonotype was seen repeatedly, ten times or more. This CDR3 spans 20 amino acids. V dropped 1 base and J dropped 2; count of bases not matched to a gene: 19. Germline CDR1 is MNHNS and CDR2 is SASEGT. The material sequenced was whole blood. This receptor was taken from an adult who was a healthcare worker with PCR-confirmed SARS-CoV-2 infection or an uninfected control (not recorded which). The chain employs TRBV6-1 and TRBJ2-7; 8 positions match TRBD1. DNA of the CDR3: TGTGCCAGCAGTGAAGTCCTGATTCGGCTAAAGACAGGGGCTACCTACGAGCAGTACTTC. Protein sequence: CASSEVLIRLKTGATYEQYF.